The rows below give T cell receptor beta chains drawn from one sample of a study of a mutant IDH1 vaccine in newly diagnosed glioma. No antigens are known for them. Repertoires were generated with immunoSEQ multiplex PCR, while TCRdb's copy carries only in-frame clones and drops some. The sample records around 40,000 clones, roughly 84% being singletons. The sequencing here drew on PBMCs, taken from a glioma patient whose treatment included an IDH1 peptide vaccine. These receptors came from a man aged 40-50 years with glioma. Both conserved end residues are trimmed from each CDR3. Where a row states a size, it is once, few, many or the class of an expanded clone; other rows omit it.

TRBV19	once	ASSIQPRGTYEQY
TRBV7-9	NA	ASSRTGYEQY
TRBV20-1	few	SASSSRAQF
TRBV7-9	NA	ASSLVPQGHYGYT
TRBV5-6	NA	ASSFRKRAF
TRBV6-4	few	ARQLGRVHQPQH
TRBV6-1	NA	ASSETRTNTEAF
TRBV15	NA	ATSRTGTSGSYNEQF
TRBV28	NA	ASSSPTVYEQY
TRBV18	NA	ASSPSMAGEGEKLF
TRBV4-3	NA	ASSSWTGAMETQY
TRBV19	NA	ASSSQVAPSWYEQY
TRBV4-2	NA	ASSQDLYYEQY
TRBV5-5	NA	ASSLTFGGISTDTQY
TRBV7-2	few	ASSLGGSAKNIQY
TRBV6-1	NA	ASTNTGTNTEAF
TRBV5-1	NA	ASSLEGRPGLATDTQY
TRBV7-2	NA	ASSPAAGGNQPQH
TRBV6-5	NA	ASSYSGGAHTEAF
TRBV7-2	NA	ASSLVGGVAVGYT
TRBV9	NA	ASSVGLSSRGGYT
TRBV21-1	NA	ASSKHLPLAGYEQY
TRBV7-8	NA	ASSQAQSGTIY
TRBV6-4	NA	ASRRGPANTGELF
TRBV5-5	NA	ASSPGTAPSYEQY
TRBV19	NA	ASSKGLAGVHEQY
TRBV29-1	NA	SVEDPYNEQF
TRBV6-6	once	ASRQGTDTQY
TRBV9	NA	ASSAPLASETQY
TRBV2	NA	ASRGRTTSYEQY
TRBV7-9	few	ASSLAYQETQY
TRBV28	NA	ASSLGQGYEQY
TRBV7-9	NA	ASSLAEGTLDGDTQY
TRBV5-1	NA	ASSSPTGLLSEKLF
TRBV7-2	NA	ASSEGTSQYEQY
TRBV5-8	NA	ASARAGGNHEQY
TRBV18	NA	ASSPVGGRSSGANVLT
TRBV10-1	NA	ARPDRGRNQKQPQH
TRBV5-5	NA	ASSLTPGANVLT
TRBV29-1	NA	SVEGFGQASYNEQF
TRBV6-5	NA	ASSYSRRERYEQY
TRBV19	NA	ASWSGDSRVTEAF
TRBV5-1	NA	ASSLLAGAVDTQY
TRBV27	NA	ASKVGRGETQY
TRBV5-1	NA	ASSLAGIRTDTQY
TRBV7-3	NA	ASSLTTGGYNEQF
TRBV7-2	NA	ASSLNPLARETQY
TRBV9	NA	ASSPRLNLGGELF
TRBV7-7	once	ASSMTSGTNTGELF
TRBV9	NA	ASSAFASRDPRHTQY
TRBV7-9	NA	ASSRRGYEQF
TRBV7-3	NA	ASSLAGQAGEKLF